Below are 28 T cell receptor beta chains sequenced from a single sample in a study of T-cell reconstitution after alpha-beta-depleted transplantation in children. Unique molecular identifiers were built into the TCRbeta library. TCRdb called the PCR reads again in MiXCR, with one record for every CDR3 protein. The sample has some 530,000 distinct CDR3 sequences, approximately 12% seen once; the top ten hold about 5.6%. The specimen comprised PBMCs from the stem cell graft donor, sampled from the stem cell graft. The receptors originated from a human donor who donated a stem cell graft to a child with combined immunodeficiency.

The genes are TRBV3-1 and TRBJ1-5; no definite D call. Trimming stripped 2 bases from V and 6 bases from J, with 11 bases between. This CDR3 is 14 amino acids long. Germline CDR1 is LGHDT and CDR2 is YNNKEL (reference sequence). Here the CDR3 reads CASSQTQFGQPQHF. In DNA form, the CDR3 reads TGTGCCAGCAGCCAAACGCAGTTTGGTCAGCCCCAGCATTTT.

J is TRBJ2-5 and V is TRBV20-1; a weak D match, TRBD2 (6 bases). Germline values: CDR1 DFQATT, CDR2 SNEGSKA (reference sequence). The CDR3 length is 13 residues. Between the trimmed V and J ends, which lost 0 bases and 4 bases, there was a span of 9 bases. The CDR3, as DNA: TGCAGTGCTAGAGATGAGGGAGGAGAGACCCAGTACTTC. It yields the protein CSARDEGGETQYF.

The chain employs TRBV6-5 and TRBJ1-5; tentatively, D is TRBD1 (5 bases). V shed 0 bases and J shed 6 bases, with 18 bases lying between them. CDR1 MNHEY and CDR2 SVGAGI come from the germline V gene. The CDR3 spans 17 residues. CDR3 in amino acids: CASSYSIAGFKGQPQHF. CDR3 DNA: TGTGCCAGCAGTTACTCGATTGCAGGGTTTAAAGGTCAGCCCCAGCATTTT.

This clonotype was seen many times. The chain links TRBV4-3 to TRBJ2-2, with D perhaps matching TRBD1 or TRBD2 (5 bases each). CDR1 is LGHNA and CDR2 is YSLEER in the germline V gene. The germline V and J ends were trimmed by 4 bases and 4 bases, with 13 bases remaining between them. The CDR3 runs to 15 residues. The CDR3 sequence: CASSPTGTSTGELFF. In DNA, the CDR3 is TGCGCCAGCAGCCCTACCGGGACCAGCACCGGGGAGCTGTTTTTT.

This sequence joins TRBV11-1 and TRBJ2-1; tentatively, D is TRBD2 (6 bases). The CDR3 runs to 15 residues. Germline V lookup: CDR1 SGHAT, CDR2 FQDESV (reference sequence). V gave up 4 bases and J gave up 3 bases, with 13 bases separating them. The CDR3 coding sequence is TGTGCCAGCAGCTCCCGGGACTCGGACTACAATGAGCAGTTCTTC. Protein product: CASSSRDSDYNEQFF.

The CDR3 nucleotides read TGTGCCACCAGTGATGTGGGGGCTTCGAACTATGGCTACACCTTC. It specifies CATSDVGASNYGYTF. The rearrangement links TRBV24-1 to TRBJ1-2; a possible D gene is TRBD1 (6 bases). V was trimmed by 3 bases and J by 2 bases, leaving 12 bases between them. There are 15 residues in the CDR3. Germline assignment: CDR1 KGHDR and CDR2 SFDVKD.

The rearrangement links TRBV29-1 to TRBJ2-3; TRBD1 agrees at 10 bases. Germline CDR1 SQVTM, CDR2 ANQGSEA. The CDR3 is made up of 14 amino acids. After removal of 6 bases from V and 2 bases from J, the junction contained 5 bases not matched to a gene. The CDR3 coding sequence is TGCAGCGTCCGACAGGGGGCCGACACAGATACGCAGTATTTT. This translates into CSVRQGADTDTQYF.

This clonotype was picked up many times. The chain links TRBV12-3 or TRBV12-4 to TRBJ2-7; D possibly uses TRBD1 or TRBD2 (5 bases each). There are 15 residues in the CDR3. V was cut by 3 bases and J by 1 base, with 13 bases left in between. The CDR3 loop is CASSFRDGLSYEQYF. Written as DNA, the CDR3 is TGTGCCAGCAGTTTCCGGGACGGGTTATCCTACGAGCAGTACTTC.

This clonotype has at least ten counts. The chain has TRBV9 and TRBJ2-1; D possibly uses TRBD1 or TRBD2 (5 bases each). Germline CDR1 SGDLS, CDR2 YYNGEE. The V and J ends lost 0 bases and 2 bases respectively, with 12 bases between them. There are 16 residues in the CDR3. CDR3 sequence reads: CASSVGDGKTYNEQFF. The CDR3, as DNA: TGTGCCAGCAGCGTAGGGGACGGGAAGACCTACAATGAGCAGTTCTTC. Together with reference TRBV9 and TRBJ2-1, the CDR3 gives the full variable domain: DSGVTQTPKHLITATGQRVTLRCSPRSGDLSVYWYQQSLDQGLQFLIQYYNGEERAKGNILERFSAQQFPDLHSELNLSSLELGDSALYFCASSVGDGKTYNEQFFGPGTRLTVL.

This chain connects TRBV5-1 to TRBJ2-7; TRBD1 aligns across 7 bases. Germline trimming cut 2 bases from V and 1 base from J; bases unmatched to any gene: 6. Germline V lookup: CDR1 SGHRS, CDR2 YFSETQ. There are 15 residues in the CDR3. The CDR3 nucleotides read TGCGCCAGCAGCTTTACAGACAGGGCGTCCTACGAGCAGTACTTC. It translates to CASSFTDRASYEQYF.

The chain employs TRBV9 and TRBJ2-1, with 9 bases fitting TRBD2. CDR3 size: 20 residues. Germline CDR1 reads SGDLS; CDR2 reads YYNGEE. Trimming removed 3 bases from V and 1 base from J; junction bases left unmatched: 17. CDR3 residues: CASSEHNKTSGWYSYNEQFF. CDR3 DNA: TGTGCCAGCAGCGAACATAATAAGACTAGCGGTTGGTATTCCTACAATGAGCAGTTCTTC.

This clonotype was counted ten times or more. J is TRBJ2-7 and V is TRBV12-3 or TRBV12-4; D possibly corresponds to TRBD1 (5 bases). V shed 7 bases and J shed 1 base, with 14 bases lying between them. The CDR3 has 14 residues. Written as DNA, the CDR3 is TGTGCCAGCACCGGAACCAGGGTTTCCTACGAGCAGTACTTC. Its translation: CASTGTRVSYEQYF.

This clonotype was seen a handful of times. The chain employs TRBV7-3 and TRBJ2-1; TRBD1 matches at 7 bases. The CDR3 totals 15 residues. V lost 4 bases, J lost 5 bases, and 8 bases stayed unmatched. CDR1 SGHTA and CDR2 FQGTGA come from the germline V gene. Here the CDR3 DNA reads TGTGCCAGCAGCTCCCCGGGACAGAAACACAATGAGCAGTTCTTC. It yields the protein CASSSPGQKHNEQFF.

This clonotype was seen only a few times. The chain's CDR3 is CAWSSSGGIQPQHF. In DNA form, the CDR3 reads TGTGCCTGGAGTTCCTCAGGGGGGATTCAGCCCCAGCATTTT. J is TRBJ1-5 and V is TRBV30; TRBD1 matches at 7 bases. V trimming: 2 bases; J trimming: 6 bases; junction bases outside the gene matches: 7. The CDR3 is 14 amino acids. CDR1 is GTSNPN and CDR2 is SVGIG in the germline V gene (reference sequence).

This chain joins TRBV2 and TRBJ2-1; 15 positions match TRBD2. Losses at the gene ends were 8 bases for V and 4 bases for J; bases not matched to a gene: 9. The CDR3 sequence is 17 residues long. The germline gives CDR1 SNHLY, CDR2 FYNNEI. Written as DNA, the CDR3 is TGTGCCAGCCCTGGACTAGCGGGAGGGCCTAGTTACAATGAGCAGTTCTTC. Its protein product is CASPGLAGGPSYNEQFF.

The chain carries TRBV15 and TRBJ2-2; 7 nucleotides agree with TRBD1. The CDR3 loop spans 19 amino acids. Germline V gene lookup returns CDR1 LNHNV and CDR2 YYDKDF (reference sequence). The J segment lost 0 bases and the V segment lost 1 base, leaving 11 bases of the junction unmatched. The CDR3 reads CATSRGVMGQPTNTGELFF. CDR3 sequence (DNA): TGTGCCACCAGCAGAGGAGTTATGGGACAGCCTACGAACACCGGGGAGCTGTTTTTT.

This clonotype was observed a few times. The chain uses TRBV7-9 and TRBJ2-5, with 9 bases identical to TRBD2. Unmatched junction bases numbered 9, after V lost 4 bases and J lost 3 bases. This CDR3 contains 16 residues. Germline assignment: CDR1 SEHNR and CDR2 FQNEAQ (reference sequence). CDR3 bases: TGTGCCAGCAGCTATGGGCTAGCGGGGCTGAAAGAGACCCAGTACTTC. It codes for CASSYGLAGLKETQYF.

The chain carries TRBV10-3 and TRBJ2-6; D possibly matches TRBD1 or TRBD2 (6 bases each). Per germline, CDR1 ENHRY and CDR2 SYGVKD. The CDR3 is 18 amino acids. The V end was cut by 4 bases, the J end by 1 base, with 17 bases between. The CDR3 loop reads CAISVVGGGPSGANVLTF. CDR3 bases: TGTGCCATCAGTGTTGTAGGGGGAGGACCTTCTGGGGCCAACGTCCTGACTTTC.

This clonotype was seen a single time. The chain joins TRBV5-1 to TRBJ2-5; tentatively, D is TRBD2 (5 bases). Germline CDR1 is SGHRS and CDR2 is YFSETQ. V lost 0 bases and J lost 5, with 14 bases in between. The CDR3 has 15 amino acids. The CDR3 here is CASSLVDGSGETQYF. The CDR3, as DNA: TGCGCCAGCAGCTTGGTGGACGGCTCGGGGGAGACCCAGTACTTC. The whole variable domain, remainder taken from reference TRBV5-1 and TRBJ2-5, is KAGVTQTPRYLIKTRGQQVTLSCSPISGHRSVSWYQQTPGQGLQFLFEYFSETQRNKGNFPGRFSGRQFSNSRSEMNVSTLELGDSALYLCASSLVDGSGETQYFGPGTRLLVL.

Ten or more counts support this clonotype. The gene calls are TRBV15 and TRBJ2-7; 10 nucleotides agree with TRBD1. This CDR3 has 13 amino acids. J lost 3 bases, V lost 8 bases, and 4 bases had no gene match. Per germline, CDR1 LNHNV and CDR2 YYDKDF (reference sequence). The CDR3 DNA is TGTGCCACCGGCCGGGACAGGGGCTACGAGCAGTACTTC. This gives the protein CATGRDRGYEQYF.

The genes are TRBV6-5 and TRBJ2-5; D gene ambiguous. This CDR3 is built from 15 residues. Germline CDR1 reads MNHEY; CDR2 reads SVGAGI. Deletions cut 0 bases from V and 1 base from J, with 9 bases between. The CDR3 nucleotides read TGTGCCAGCAGTTACTCGATGCCGGTCCAAGAGACCCAGTACTTC. This codes for CASSYSMPVQETQYF.

V is TRBV27 and J is TRBJ2-7, with 7 bases that match TRBD1. CDR3 length: 15 residues. Germline CDR1 MNHEY, CDR2 SMNVEV (reference sequence). Trimming cost V 7 bases and J 7 bases; bases outside gene matches: 16. The CDR3 DNA sequence: TGTGCCAGCAACCCACAGGGGTACGGGCCTATAGAGCAGTACTTC. It specifies CASNPQGYGPIEQYF.

This clonotype was detected a few times. V is TRBV4-2 and J is TRBJ2-3; D is perhaps TRBD2 (6 bases). V was trimmed by 0 bases and J by 0 bases, leaving 10 bases between them. Germline assignment: CDR1 LGHNA and CDR2 YNFKEQ. The CDR3 loop spans 16 amino acids. CDR3 DNA: TGTGCCAGCAGCCAAGATCTGGCGGGAAGCACAGATACGCAGTATTTT. It specifies CASSQDLAGSTDTQYF.

A few counts support this clonotype. This chain connects TRBV6-2 or TRBV6-3 to TRBJ2-7; a weak D match, TRBD1 (7 bases). The CDR3 sequence is 14 residues long. Germline CDR1 MNHEY, CDR2 SVGEGT. V lost 2 bases to trimming and J lost 6 bases, with 14 bases between them. CDR3 bases: TGTGCCAGCAGTTACCACCGACAGGGAGGCGAGCAGTACTTC. Protein product: CASSYHRQGGEQYF.

This chain joins TRBV5-8 and TRBJ2-5, with 9 bases identical to TRBD2. V lost 3 bases to trimming and J lost 3 bases; unmatched junction nucleotides: 6. Germline assignment: CDR1 SGHTS and CDR2 YDEGEE. This CDR3 is built from 15 residues. The CDR3 loop reads CASSYRSSGKETQYF. The CDR3 DNA reads TGTGCCAGCAGCTACCGATCTAGCGGGAAAGAGACCCAGTACTTC.

This clonotype was seen repeatedly, ten times or more. The gene calls are TRBV12-3 or TRBV12-4 and TRBJ2-2; perhaps TRBD1 as D (5 bases). The CDR3 contains 16 residues. Trimming removed 1 base from V and 6 bases from J, with 15 bases in between. CDR3 in amino acids: CASSLGQGFMAGELFF. The DNA for the CDR3 is TGTGCCAGCAGTTTAGGGCAGGGTTTTATGGCCGGGGAGCTGTTTTTT.

A few counts support this clonotype. This chain's CDR3 is CSARNYGYTF. In DNA, the CDR3 is TGCAGTGCTCGAAACTATGGCTACACCTTC. This rearrangement joins TRBV20-1 to TRBJ1-2; D remains ambiguous. The germline V gene has CDR1 DFQATT and CDR2 SNEGSKA (reference sequence). The V and J ends lost 5 bases and 2 bases respectively, with 3 bases between them. The CDR3 sequence is 10 residues long.

J is TRBJ2-7 and V is TRBV15, with D unclear. Germline CDR1 and CDR2: LNHNV and YYDKDF (reference sequence). The CDR3 contains 11 residues. With 2 bases removed from V and 4 bases from J, the gap between germline ends came to 3 bases. The CDR3 DNA follows: TGTGCCACCAGCAGATCATACGAGCAGTACTTC. It encodes CATSRSYEQYF. Based on the CDR3 plus reference TRBV15 and TRBJ2-7, the full variable domain is DAMVIQNPRYQVTQFGKPVTLSCSQTLNHNVMYWYQQKSSQAPKLLFHYYDKDFNNEADTPDNFQSRRPNTSFCFLDIRSPGLGDTAMYLCATSRSYEQYFGPGTRLTVT.